Ten or more counts support the clone carrying this T cell receptor (beta chain). Its target is not known. This specimen comes from a study of early T cells in non-severe SARS-CoV-2 infection. Study at large: RNA in bulk from unsorted whole blood was sequenced, and chains were unpaired. Whole-study results and caveats: Database matching using VDJdb favored anti-spike CD8 responses, with private and CD4 specificities left missing.

Individual cDNA molecules were tagged with unique molecular identifiers, the study reported. TCRdb processed the 5' RACE reads anew with MiXCR; each CDR3 protein has one entry. Of over 90,000 distinct CDR3 sequences listed, around 13% are singletons. Source material: whole blood. This sequence was found in an adult who was a healthcare worker with PCR-confirmed SARS-CoV-2 infection or an uninfected control (not recorded which).

CDR3 sequence (DNA): TGTGCCAGCAGCTTCGGAGGGTTGGAGACCCAGTACTTC. This sequence encodes CASSFGGLETQYF. The genes are TRBV7-9 and TRBJ2-5; a weak D match, TRBD2 (6 bases). Trimming removed 3 bases from V and 5 bases from J, with 10 bases in between. The CDR3 covers 13 residues. CDR1 is SEHNR and CDR2 is FQNEAQ in the germline V gene (reference sequence).